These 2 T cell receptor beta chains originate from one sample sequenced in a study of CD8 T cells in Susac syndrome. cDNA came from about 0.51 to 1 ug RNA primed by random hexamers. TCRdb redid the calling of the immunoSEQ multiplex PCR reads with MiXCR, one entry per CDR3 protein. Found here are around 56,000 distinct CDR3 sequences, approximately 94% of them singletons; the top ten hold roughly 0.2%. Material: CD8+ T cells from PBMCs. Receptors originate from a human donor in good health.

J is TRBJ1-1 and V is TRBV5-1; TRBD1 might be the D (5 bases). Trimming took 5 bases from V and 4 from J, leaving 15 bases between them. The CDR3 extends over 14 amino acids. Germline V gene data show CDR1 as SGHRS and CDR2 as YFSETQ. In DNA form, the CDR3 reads TGCGCCAGCAGGGCCGGGGGGTCCCGCACTGAAGCTTTCTTT. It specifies CASRAGGSRTEAFF. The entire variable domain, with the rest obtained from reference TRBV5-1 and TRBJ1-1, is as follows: KAGVTQTPRYLIKTRGQQVTLSCSPISGHRSVSWYQQTPGQGLQFLFEYFSETQRNKGNFPGRFSGRQFSNSRSEMNVSTLELGDSALYLCASRAGGSRTEAFFGQGTRLTVV.

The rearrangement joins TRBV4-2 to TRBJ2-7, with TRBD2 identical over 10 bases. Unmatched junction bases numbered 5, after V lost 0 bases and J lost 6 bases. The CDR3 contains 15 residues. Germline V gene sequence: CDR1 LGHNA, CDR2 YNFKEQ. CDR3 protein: CASSQESASGGEQYF. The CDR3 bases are TGTGCCAGCAGCCAAGAGTCGGCTAGCGGGGGCGAGCAGTACTTC.